This T cell receptor (beta chain) appears in the sequencing data of a study of blood T cell repertoires in COVID-19. About the study: COVID-19 samples from acute and convalescent phases originated in the United States, Italy and Spain. From T cells, B-cell-depleted T cells, or PBMCs came the material, which was cDNA or gDNA.

The V end lost 4 bases, the J end lost 2 bases, and 16 bases lay between the germline ends. Germline lookup yields CDR1 MNHEY and CDR2 SVGEGT. This CDR3 contains 16 residues. The authors' processing: The authors estimated nucleated cell counts from reference gene primer amplification. The method was immunoSEQ multiplex PCR; TCRdb's version includes in-frame clones alone and lacks a portion of them. For V, J and clone size, that table is used; D and trimming come from the DNA. Among about 180,000 clones, 70% to 90% were seen once, and the ten largest hold 9.8%. Sequencing used peripheral blood. This sequence was found in a woman aged 80 or over with acute or convalescent COVID-19. The V and J genes are TRBV6-2 or TRBV6-3 and TRBJ2-3; D is possibly TRBD2 (5 bases). CDR3 DNA: TGTGCCAGCAGTTGGGGAGCGGAGCCCTACACAGATACGCAGTATTTT. This encodes CASSWGAEPYTDTQYF.